A selection of T cell receptor beta chains follows, all from one sample in a study of shared clonotypes between healthy human individuals. Clones were read by immunoSEQ multiplex PCR, and TCRdb kept only the in-frame ones, dropping some. The table records some 2,400,000 clones, about 94% of them present only once. The sequencing sample was made of naive CD4+ T cells sorted from blood. The receptor set was obtained from a man younger than 35 in good health. Both conserved end residues are part of each CDR3. The D gene is left open where the match is weak. Size is stated for part of the rows, as once, few or many counts, or as a class when the clone is expanded.

cdr3_nt: TGTGCCAGCAGACCCGCAGGCGGGGAGCTGTTTTTT
cdr3_aa: CASRPAGGELFF
d_call: NA
clone_size: once
j_call: TRBJ2-2
v_call: TRBV6-6

cdr3_nt: TGTGCCAGCAGCCCGTCCCTCCACCTTAGCGGGAGAGGCGAGACCCAGTACTTC
cdr3_aa: CASSPSLHLSGRGETQYF
d_call: TRBD2
clone_size: NA
j_call: TRBJ2-5
v_call: TRBV7-2

cdr3_nt: TGCGCCAGCAGCCTTGACCGCGGGAGTTGGAACATTCAGTACTTC
cdr3_aa: CASSLDRGSWNIQYF
d_call: TRBD2
clone_size: NA
j_call: TRBJ2-4
v_call: TRBV4-3

cdr3_nt: TGTGCCAGCAGCTTTCACATAGCGGGGGGGCCGGATGAGCAGTTCTTC
cdr3_aa: CASSFHIAGGPDEQFF
d_call: TRBD2
clone_size: NA
j_call: TRBJ2-1
v_call: TRBV5-7

cdr3_nt: TGTGCCAGCAGCGCTGGGACTAAGGGCTCTAATGAAAAACTGTTTTTT
cdr3_aa: CASSAGTKGSNEKLFF
d_call: NA
clone_size: NA
j_call: TRBJ1-4
v_call: TRBV5-8

cdr3_nt: TGTGCCAGCAGTTTCGACCGGGGCCGGATTACCTACGAGCAGTACTTC
cdr3_aa: CASSFDRGRITYEQYF
d_call: NA
clone_size: NA
j_call: TRBJ2-7
v_call: TRBV28

cdr3_nt: TGTGCCAGCAGCAGACTAGCTGTAAGCTCCTACAATGAGCAGTTCTTC
cdr3_aa: CASSRLAVSSYNEQFF
d_call: TRBD2
clone_size: NA
j_call: TRBJ2-1
v_call: TRBV7-9

cdr3_nt: TGTGCCAGCAGTGTTCGACTAGCGGGCGTTGAGCAGTTCTTC
cdr3_aa: CASSVRLAGVEQFF
d_call: TRBD2
clone_size: NA
j_call: TRBJ2-1
v_call: TRBV2

cdr3_nt: TGCGCCAGCAGCCAAGATCGTCAGCGGACCAATGAGCAGTTCTTC
cdr3_aa: CASSQDRQRTNEQFF
d_call: NA
clone_size: NA
j_call: TRBJ2-1
v_call: TRBV4-1

cdr3_nt: TGCGCCAGCGGCGGGACTAGCGGCTGGAGCTCCTACAATGAGCAGTTCTTC
cdr3_aa: CASGGTSGWSSYNEQFF
d_call: TRBD2
clone_size: NA
j_call: TRBJ2-1
v_call: TRBV10-2

cdr3_nt: TGTGCCAGATTCACAGCCATGCCCAGCGACGAGCAGTACTTC
cdr3_aa: CARFTAMPSDEQYF
d_call: NA
clone_size: NA
j_call: TRBJ2-7
v_call: TRBV5-4

cdr3_nt: TGTGCCAGCTCACCCGGACAGTCCAACTCCTACGAGCAGTACTTC
cdr3_aa: CASSPGQSNSYEQYF
d_call: NA
clone_size: NA
j_call: TRBJ2-7
v_call: TRBV18

cdr3_nt: TGTGCTAGTGGACAGGGAAGAGGATCACCCCTCCACTTT
cdr3_aa: CASGQGRGSPLHF
d_call: NA
clone_size: NA
j_call: TRBJ1-6
v_call: TRBV12-5

cdr3_nt: TGTGCCAGCAAGACACAGGGGTTAAGAAGGACTGAAGCTTTCTTT
cdr3_aa: CASKTQGLRRTEAFF
d_call: TRBD1
clone_size: NA
j_call: TRBJ1-1
v_call: TRBV6-1

cdr3_nt: TGCGCCAGCAGCCAAGGGACAGGCCCGCGGGACGAGCAGTACTTC
cdr3_aa: CASSQGTGPRDEQYF
d_call: TRBD1
clone_size: NA
j_call: TRBJ2-7
v_call: TRBV5-1

cdr3_nt: TGCGCCAGCAGGCACGGACTGAACTCCTACGAGCAGTACTTC
cdr3_aa: CASRHGLNSYEQYF
d_call: NA
clone_size: NA
j_call: TRBJ2-7
v_call: TRBV5-1

cdr3_nt: TGTGCCAGCAGTTTATGGGCAGGGCAAGGAACAGATACGCAGTATTTT
cdr3_aa: CASSLWAGQGTDTQYF
d_call: NA
clone_size: NA
j_call: TRBJ2-3
v_call: TRBV27

cdr3_nt: TGCGCCAGCAGCTTGGCCACAGGGGGCCCCAATACGAACTATGGCTACACCTTC
cdr3_aa: CASSLATGGPNTNYGYTF
d_call: TRBD1
clone_size: NA
j_call: TRBJ1-2
v_call: TRBV5-1

cdr3_nt: TGTGCCAGCAGCCAAGGGGGGAGTGGGGAGGAGCAGTACTTC
cdr3_aa: CASSQGGSGEEQYF
d_call: NA
clone_size: NA
j_call: TRBJ2-7
v_call: TRBV4-2

cdr3_nt: TGTGCCAGCAGTCGGACTAGCGGGGGCCTCTCCTACGAGCAGTACTTC
cdr3_aa: CASSRTSGGLSYEQYF
d_call: TRBD2
clone_size: NA
j_call: TRBJ2-7
v_call: TRBV28

cdr3_nt: TGCGCCAGTCTCCCTGGGCCCCTCAACAATGAGCAGTTCTTC
cdr3_aa: CASLPGPLNNEQFF
d_call: NA
clone_size: NA
j_call: TRBJ2-1
v_call: TRBV10-2

cdr3_nt: TGCGCCAGCAGCTGGACGCCGGGACTAGCGTTGGATGAGCAGTTCTTC
cdr3_aa: CASSWTPGLALDEQFF
d_call: TRBD2
clone_size: NA
j_call: TRBJ2-1
v_call: TRBV5-1

cdr3_nt: TGCGCCAGCAGCTTCCTAGCGGTCAATGAGCAGTTCTTC
cdr3_aa: CASSFLAVNEQFF
d_call: TRBD2
clone_size: NA
j_call: TRBJ2-1
v_call: TRBV5-1

cdr3_nt: TGTGCCAGCAGCTCCCTAGCGGGGAGCTCCTACAATGAGCAGTTCTTC
cdr3_aa: CASSSLAGSSYNEQFF
d_call: TRBD2
clone_size: NA
j_call: TRBJ2-1
v_call: TRBV7-3

cdr3_nt: TGTGCCAGCAGCTCCCAGACCCGCGTGTCAGAAGCTTTCTTT
cdr3_aa: CASSSQTRVSEAFF
d_call: NA
clone_size: NA
j_call: TRBJ1-1
v_call: TRBV11-2

cdr3_nt: TGTGCCATCAGTGACCCTTGGGGGGACCCCTATGGCTACACCTTC
cdr3_aa: CAISDPWGDPYGYTF
d_call: NA
clone_size: few
j_call: TRBJ1-2
v_call: TRBV10-3

cdr3_nt: TGTGCCAGCTCCCTTGGGGCCGGGGATACGCAGTATTTT
cdr3_aa: CASSLGAGDTQYF
d_call: NA
clone_size: NA
j_call: TRBJ2-3
v_call: TRBV18

cdr3_nt: TGTGCCAGCAGCTTGGCTCTAGCGGGGGCAGTGACAGATACGCAGTATTTT
cdr3_aa: CASSLALAGAVTDTQYF
d_call: TRBD2
clone_size: NA
j_call: TRBJ2-3
v_call: TRBV5-8

cdr3_nt: TGCGCCAGCAGCTTGCCCGACACGGCCCTCGGTGGCTACACCTTC
cdr3_aa: CASSLPDTALGGYTF
d_call: NA
clone_size: once
j_call: TRBJ1-2
v_call: TRBV5-1